This entry describes one T cell receptor beta chain. Its target is not known. These data are taken from a study of T cell responses to AZD1222 COVID-19 vaccine. Study-level information: Recipients boosted at about 4 weeks or about 12 weeks are pooled. Study results and caveats: White British ancestry dominated among donors, who included more females, and clonal diversity was possibly underestimated. Just a handful of AZD1222 recipients tested seropositive at baseline.

The CDR3 contains 13 residues. Trimming shortened V by 2 bases and J by 11 bases, and 15 bases separated the two germline ends. The germline V gene encodes CDR1 MNHEY and CDR2 SMNVEV (reference sequence). Clones were sequenced by immunoSEQ multiplex PCR, and TCRdb holds only the in-frame ones, with some missing. This table has 150,000 or so clones, about 87% appearing once. The clonotype comes from an adult in good health. Source: peripheral blood, taken on day 0 of AZD1222 vaccination. The chain joins TRBV27 to TRBJ1-2, with D perhaps matching TRBD1 (6 bases). The chain's CDR3 is CASSLNGRGYYTF. The CDR3 DNA reads TGTGCCAGCAGTTTAAACGGAAGGGGGTATTACACCTTC.